These 5 T cell receptor beta chains originate from one sample sequenced in a study of early T cells in non-severe SARS-CoV-2 infection. From the 5' RACE reads, TCRdb called clonotypes with MiXCR, one entry per CDR3 protein. The sample includes approximately 70,000 distinct CDR3 sequences, roughly a tenth of them seen just once. The sequences come from whole blood, collected at baseline. The receptors were gathered from an adult who was a healthcare worker with PCR-confirmed SARS-CoV-2 infection or an uninfected control (not recorded which).

The V gene is TRBV2, the J gene TRBJ1-1; maybe TRBD1 (6 bases). This CDR3 has 13 amino acids. Trimming shortened V by 6 bases and J by 6 bases, and 14 bases separated the two germline ends. Germline V gene data show CDR1 as SNHLY and CDR2 as FYNNEI. The CDR3 region has the DNA TGTGCCAGCAGGAATTACAGGGAGGCTGAAGCTTTCTTT. This encodes CASRNYREAEAFF.

This clonotype occurred many times. The J gene is TRBJ1-1, the V gene TRBV7-3, with unresolved D. The germline CDR1 and CDR2 sequences are SGHTA and FQGTGA. Trimming took 2 bases from V and 4 from J, leaving 11 bases between them. The CDR3 loop spans 14 amino acids. DNA of the CDR3: TGTGCCAGCAGCTTATCAGCGGGAGCCACTGAAGCTTTCTTT. It specifies CASSLSAGATEAFF.

On this clonotype itself: A read error may explain this, as a much larger clone is one base away. The V call is TRBV7-3, the J call TRBJ1-5, with D unresolved. V was shortened by 8 bases and J by 5 bases, with 13 bases between the two germline ends. This CDR3 has 13 residues. CDR1 SGHTA and CDR2 FQGTGA come from the germline V gene. This chain's CDR3 is CASGMEGDQPQHF. Written as DNA, the CDR3 is TGTGCCAGCGGCATGGAGGGAGATCAGCCCCAGCATTTT.

This clonotype has only a few counts. This sequence joins TRBV7-3 and TRBJ2-3; 10 bases are shared with TRBD1. In germline, CDR1 is SGHTA, CDR2 FQGTGA. V lost 2 bases, J lost 4 bases, and 3 bases stayed unmatched. This CDR3 is built from 15 residues. For the CDR3, the DNA is TGTGCCAGCAGCTTAGACAGGGGGCTTGCAGATACGCAGTATTTT. This sequence encodes CASSLDRGLADTQYF.

This clonotype was picked up many times. The V gene is TRBV7-9, the J gene TRBJ1-6; no firm D call. Looked up from germline, CDR1 is SEHNR and CDR2 is FQNEAQ (reference sequence). Trimming left V 1 base short and J 0 bases short, with 4 bases between. The CDR3 consists of 15 residues. CDR3 in DNA: TGTGCCAGCAGCTTAGGGAGCTCCTATAATTCACCCCTCCACTTT. The encoded protein is CASSLGSSYNSPLHF.